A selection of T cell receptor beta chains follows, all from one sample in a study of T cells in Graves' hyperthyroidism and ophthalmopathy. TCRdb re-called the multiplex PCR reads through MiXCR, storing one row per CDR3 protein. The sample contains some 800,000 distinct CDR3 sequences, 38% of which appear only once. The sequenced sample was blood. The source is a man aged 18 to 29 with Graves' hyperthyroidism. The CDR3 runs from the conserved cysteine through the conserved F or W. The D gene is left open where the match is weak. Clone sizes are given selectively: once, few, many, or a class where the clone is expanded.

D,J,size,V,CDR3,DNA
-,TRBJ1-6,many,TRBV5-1,CASSLAGVNSPLHF,TGCGCCAGCAGCTTAGCAGGGGTGAATTCACCCCTCCACTTT
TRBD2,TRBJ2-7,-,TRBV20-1,CSALTSGSSYEQYF,TGCAGTGCTTTGACTAGCGGGAGCTCCTACGAGCAGTACTTC
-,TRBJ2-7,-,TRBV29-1,CSVLLHGQPGEQYF,TGCAGCGTCCTCCTCCACGGACAGCCAGGCGAGCAGTACTTC
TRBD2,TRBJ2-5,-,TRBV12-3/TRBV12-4,CASSRGGRDSQYF,TGTGCCAGCAGTCGGGGAGGGAGAGATTCCCAGTACTTC
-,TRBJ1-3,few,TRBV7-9,CASSLGTLDVNTIYF,TGTGCCAGCAGTTTAGGGACGCTGGACGTAAACACCATATATTTT
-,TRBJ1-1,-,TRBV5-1,CASSWTSQGKKNTEAFF,TGCGCCAGCAGCTGGACCTCCCAGGGGAAGAAGAACACTGAAGCTTTCTTT
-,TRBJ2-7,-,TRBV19,CASSPLFMGATYEQYF,TGTGCCAGCAGTCCCCTCTTCATGGGGGCGACCTACGAGCAGTACTTC
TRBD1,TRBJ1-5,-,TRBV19,CASSPYRTGIGSNQPQHF,TGTGCCAGTAGCCCTTACCGGACAGGGATAGGGAGCAATCAGCCCCAGCATTTT
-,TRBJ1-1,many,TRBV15,CATRPSMNTEAFF,TGTGCCACCAGACCCTCCATGAACACTGAAGCTTTCTTT
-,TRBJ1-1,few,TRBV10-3,CATIAGAGTEAFF,TGTGCCACTATTGCGGGGGCAGGCACTGAAGCTTTCTTT
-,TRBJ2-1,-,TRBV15,CATSRGRGNEQFF,TGTGCCACCAGCAGAGGGAGGGGAAATGAGCAGTTCTTC
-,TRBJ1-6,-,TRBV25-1,CASSYSIVGGSYNSPLHF,TGTGCCAGCAGTTACTCGATAGTAGGGGGCTCCTATAATTCACCCCTCCACTTT
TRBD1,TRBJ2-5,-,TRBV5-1,CASSMDRGKETQYF,TGCGCCAGCAGCATGGACAGGGGGAAAGAGACCCAGTACTTC
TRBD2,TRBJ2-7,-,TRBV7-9,CASSPRSGTPPYEQYF,TGTGCCAGCAGCCCGAGGAGCGGGACTCCCCCTTACGAGCAGTACTTC
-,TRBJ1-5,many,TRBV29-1,CSVGPGGNQPQHF,TGCAGCGTTGGGCCCGGAGGTAATCAGCCCCAGCATTTT
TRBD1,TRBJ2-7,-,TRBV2,CASTTGMLYEQYF,TGTGCCAGCACGACAGGGATGCTCTACGAGCAGTACTTC
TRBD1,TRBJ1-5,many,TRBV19,CASSIDRGADQPQHF,TGTGCCAGTAGTATTGACAGGGGCGCGGATCAGCCCCAGCATTTT
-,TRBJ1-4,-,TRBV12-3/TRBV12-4,CASSFSSGPGVETNEKLFF,TGTGCCAGCAGTTTCTCCTCGGGGCCGGGAGTAGAGACTAATGAAAAACTGTTTTTT
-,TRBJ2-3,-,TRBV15,CATSISTDTQYF,TGTGCCACCAGCATCAGCACAGATACGCAGTATTTT
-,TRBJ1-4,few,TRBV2,CASKTDRRQEKLFF,TGTGCCAGCAAAACAGACAGGCGGCAAGAAAAACTGTTTTTT
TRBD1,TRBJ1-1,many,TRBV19,CASSTQGAVMNTEAFF,TGTGCCAGTAGTACACAGGGGGCGGTGATGAACACTGAAGCTTTCTTT
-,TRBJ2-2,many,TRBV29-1,CSVGTATNTGELFF,TGCAGCGTGGGGACGGCTACGAACACCGGGGAGCTGTTTTTT
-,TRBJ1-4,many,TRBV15,CATTRERGNEKLFF,TGTGCCACCACTAGGGAGAGGGGGAATGAAAAACTGTTTTTT
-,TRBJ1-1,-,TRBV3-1,CASSQFLSGTPEAFF,TGTGCCAGCAGCCAATTTCTTTCCGGGACGCCTGAAGCTTTCTTT
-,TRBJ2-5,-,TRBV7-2,CASSLEPGRQPQYF,TGTGCCAGCAGCTTAGAGCCAGGGAGACAGCCCCAGTACTTC
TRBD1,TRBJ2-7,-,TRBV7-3,CAGSLGSGTGMNEQYF,TGTGCCGGCAGCCTGGGTTCCGGGACAGGGATGAACGAGCAGTACTTC
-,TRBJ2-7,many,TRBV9,CASSVASSYEQYF,TGTGCCAGCAGCGTAGCCAGCAGCTACGAGCAGTACTTC
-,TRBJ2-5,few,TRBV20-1,CSVWGGGHQETQYF,TGCAGTGTTTGGGGGGGCGGGCACCAAGAGACCCAGTACTTC
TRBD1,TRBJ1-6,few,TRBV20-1,CSATTSDRANSPLHF,TGCAGTGCCACTACTTCGGACAGGGCAAATTCACCCCTCCACTTT
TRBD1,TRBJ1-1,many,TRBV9,CASSPTGGGGTEAFF,TGTGCCAGCAGCCCGACAGGGGGCGGAGGAACTGAAGCTTTCTTT
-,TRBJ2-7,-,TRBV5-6,CASSYTNPTYEQYF,TGTGCCAGCAGCTATACAAACCCTACCTACGAGCAGTACTTC
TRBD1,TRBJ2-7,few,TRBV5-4,CASSGGQGNPTGQYF,TGTGCCAGCAGCGGCGGACAGGGGAACCCCACTGGGCAGTACTTC
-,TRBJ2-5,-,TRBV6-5,CASTTTQYQETQYF,TGTGCCAGCACTACCACTCAGTACCAAGAGACCCAGTACTTC
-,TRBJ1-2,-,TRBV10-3,CATVGLAGGYTF,TGTGCCACCGTCGGCCTGGCTGGAGGCTACACCTTC
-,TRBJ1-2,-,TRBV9,CASSPQDSYGYTF,TGTGCCAGCAGCCCGCAGGACAGCTATGGCTACACCTTC
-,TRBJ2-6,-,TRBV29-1,CSARGGLNTEAF,TGCAGCGCGCGAGGGGGGCTGAACACTGAAGCTTTC
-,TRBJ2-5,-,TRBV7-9,CASSHVEGIAETQYF,TGTGCCAGCAGCCATGTAGAGGGAATAGCGGAGACCCAGTACTTC
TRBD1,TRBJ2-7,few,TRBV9,CASSLVPGQMSYEQYF,TGTGCCAGCAGCTTAGTTCCGGGACAGATGTCCTACGAGCAGTACTTC
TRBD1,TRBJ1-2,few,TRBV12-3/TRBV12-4,CASSPRQGGSREGYTF,TGTGCCAGCAGTCCCCGACAGGGAGGTAGCCGGGAAGGCTACACCTTC
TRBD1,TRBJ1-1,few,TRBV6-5,CASRRQGLEAFF,TGTGCCAGCAGGCGACAGGGACTTGAAGCTTTCTTT
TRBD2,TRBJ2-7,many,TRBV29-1,CSVEGLAESYEQYF,TGCAGCGTTGAGGGACTAGCGGAATCCTACGAGCAGTACTTC
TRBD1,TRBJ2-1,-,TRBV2,CASSEQGTGLANEQFF,TGTGCCAGCAGCGAACAGGGGACAGGGCTGGCCAATGAGCAGTTCTTC